The clone carrying this TCR beta chain was seen only once. Assay used: immunoSEQ multiplex PCR; TCRdb lists only in-frame clones, some missing. The sample includes about 230,000 clones, 75% to 90% of them seen just once. This sample is drawn from a study of blood T cell repertoires in COVID-19. About the study: Sample material is recorded as cDNA or gDNA derived from T cells, B-cell-depleted T cells, or PBMCs.

V shed 11 bases and J 2 bases; nucleotides not matched to a gene: 5. CDR1 is ENHRY and CDR2 is SYGVKD in the germline V gene. The CDR3 has 13 amino acids. This sequence originates from an older woman with active or convalescent COVID-19. V usage is TRBV10-3 and J usage is TRBJ2-5; TRBD2 agrees at 10 bases. Sample: peripheral blood. DNA for the CDR3: TGTGCCTCCCAGCGGGGGGGTCAAGAGACCCAGTACTTC. It encodes CASQRGGQETQYF.